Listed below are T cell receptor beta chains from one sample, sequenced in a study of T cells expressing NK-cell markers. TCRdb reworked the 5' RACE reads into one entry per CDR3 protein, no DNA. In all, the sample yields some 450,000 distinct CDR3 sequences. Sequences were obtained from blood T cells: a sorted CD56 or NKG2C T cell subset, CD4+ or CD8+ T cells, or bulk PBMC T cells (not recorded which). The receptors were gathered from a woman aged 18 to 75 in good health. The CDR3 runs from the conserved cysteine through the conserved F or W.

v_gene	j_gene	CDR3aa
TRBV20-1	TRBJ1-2	CSANPGGARYGYTF
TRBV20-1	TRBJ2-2	CSARDLNTGELFF
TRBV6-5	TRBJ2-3	CASSFPGDTDTQYF
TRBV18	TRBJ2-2	CASSRLAGAGELFF
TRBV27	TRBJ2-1	CASSLYAGDVNEQFF
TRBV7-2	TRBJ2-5	CASSPGQGVSQETQYF
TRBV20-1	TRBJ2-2	CSARGLRAGELFF
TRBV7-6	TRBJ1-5	CASSLSGANQPQHF
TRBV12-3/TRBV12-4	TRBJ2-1	CASSSREGEQFF
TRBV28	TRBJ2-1	CASSLRTGTNEQFF
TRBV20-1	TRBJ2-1	CSAKGGGNEQFF
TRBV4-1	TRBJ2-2	CASSHGGQGFTGELFF
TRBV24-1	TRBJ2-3	CATAAADTQYF
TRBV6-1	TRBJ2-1	CASSPGRNSYNEQFF
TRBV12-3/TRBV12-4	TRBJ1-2	CASRADDRSHYGYTF
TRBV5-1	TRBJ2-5	CASSWGRSGRLQETQYF
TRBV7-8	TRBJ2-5	CASSLQFETQYF
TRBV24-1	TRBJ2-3	CATSDGGQGHLPDTQYF
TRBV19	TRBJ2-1	CASRLVNEQFF
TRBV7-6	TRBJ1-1	CASSLGRRSRGNTEAFF
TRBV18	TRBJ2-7	CASSPGLAGGSSYEQYF
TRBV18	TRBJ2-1	CASSPPQGGKGNEQFF
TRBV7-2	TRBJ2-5	CASSSRTSGGQETQYF
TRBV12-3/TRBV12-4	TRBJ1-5	CASSLLGGLNQPQHF
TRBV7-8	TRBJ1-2	CASSLQGGIRGGYTF
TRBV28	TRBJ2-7	CASARALRSYEQYF
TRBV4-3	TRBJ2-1	CASSHAGYEQFF